This TCR beta chain was identified in a study of T cells in women clearing cervical HPV infection. About the research overall: Case blood was drawn a median approximately five months after lesion detection.

Study-level points and caveats: Effector/memory and HPV-specific T cells were not isolated, and association timing is unknown.

Profiled with immunoSEQ multiplex PCR; TCRdb holds only in-frame clones, not every one. In total, the table holds over 15,000 clones. Trimming cost V 4 bases and J 5 bases; bases outside gene matches: 7. The CDR3 contains 13 residues. Germline values: CDR1 SQVTM, CDR2 ANQGSEA. Notes on this clone: What it binds is not known. The read gets to within 3 residues of the CDR3 end, and the germline J gene fills in the rest.

This TCR was recovered from a woman between 18 and 75 years old with a cervical HPV16 infection that either progressed to CIN3+ or cleared (not recorded which). The chain combines TRBV29-1 with TRBJ1-1; 7 bases line up with TRBD1. Sequencing input: blood buffy coat. The sequenced CDR3 bases are TGCAGCGTTGCTGAGACAGGGATGACTGAA. Encoded protein: CSVAETGMTE. The complete CDR3 reads CSVAETGMTEAFF.